This T cell receptor (beta chain) was retrieved from a study of shared clonotypes between healthy human individuals. Study results and limitations: It was only blood that was sampled, and tissue repertoires likely differ.

Donors, healthy HIV-negative adults, lacked recent acute infections or vaccinations. Germline V gives CDR1 LNHDA, CDR2 SQIVND (reference sequence). The V segment lost 7 bases and the J segment 1 base; nucleotides outside the gene matches: 13. This CDR3 contains 18 residues. The table came from immunoSEQ multiplex PCR; TCRdb's copy has only in-frame clones and leaves some out. In the table there are about 380,000 clones, about 96% of which are singletons. With regard to this clone: The target antigen is unknown.

V and J are TRBV19 and TRBJ2-2; 9 bases align to TRBD2. Sequencing was carried out using memory CD8+ T cells sorted from blood. The subset here: CD45RO+ cells pooled with CCR7-negative TemRA cells. This receptor was identified in a man aged 30-40 years in good health. The CDR3 bases are TGTGCCAGTAAAGGGGGGTCTAGCGGGACGGGGAACACCGGGGAGCTGTTTTTT. Its protein product is CASKGGSSGTGNTGELFF.